This record looks at one T cell receptor (beta chain) sequence and its context. The antigen this receptor binds is unknown. No clone much larger than this one lies a single base away; base qualities are absent. The sample originates from a study of cytomegalovirus exposure and HLA in healthy donors (dated 2017 in TCRdb). At the level of the whole study: An earlier analysis of fewer than 750 of the donors reported 276 Gb of sequence data and around 110 million unique TCR beta sequences obtained from some 170 million T cells. Roughly 300 gigabases of sequencing data and around 88 million unique TCR sequences made up an early release that covered 640 HLA-typed donors. Among the approximately 420 genotyped donors, approximately 77% belonged to the genetic ancestry cluster associated with self-reported Caucasian donors. The study was designed to test whether signatures of past pathogen exposure could be identified by cataloging public T cell receptors. Using immunosequencing, the study profiled T cell repertoires from 640 or so subjects and related those repertoires to cytomegalovirus serostatus. A separate validation cohort of 90 to 150 different subjects was used in addition to the approximately 610-subject first cohort. To predict cytomegalovirus infection status, the study brought together high-throughput TCR immunosequencing, statistical association of individual TCRs with disease status, and machine learning. A later analysis re-examined previously published TCR beta repertoires from hundreds of donors and added high-resolution HLA genotyping to investigate patterns of TCR occurrence. The later analysis used no new phenotypic data to find candidate immune exposures, relying instead on TCR beta sequences and their occurrence across donors. In an earlier analysis of 500 to 650 of the donors, high-throughput TCR beta sequencing was used to judge whether each TCR beta V gene segment behaved as functional or pseudogenic. Donor age, sex, ethnicity and CMV serostatus were collected together with the repertoire data. A later genetic analysis took genome-wide SNP genotypes for about 65% of the roughly 670 donors and used that subset as a discovery cohort. All discovery cohort repertoires had been generated using a single sequencing platform. Both class I and class II loci were covered by HLA typing, at four-digit resolution. Typing coverage varied by locus: roughly 620-640 donors for A, B, C, DRB1 and DQB1; around 560 for DQA1; over 600 for DPA1; fewer than 480 for DPB1. Because of strong linkage in the cohort, four to six DR-DQ haplotypes were treated as single units for association and clustering. Among roughly 370 genotyped donors of the cohort, an average of 235,054 unique TCR beta nucleotide sequences were sequenced per donor, around 20% of them non-productive.

Summary of the overall study and its limitations: While some public TCRs were present in many individuals, most TCR sequences turned up only very rarely across donors. Because counts were too low, seventeen rarely observed V segments, including chromosome 9 orphons, were excluded from the earlier analysis of several hundred of the donors. Immune exposure information for the cohort was limited to CMV serostatus. In a later analysis, some 18,000 TCR beta sequences were associated with specific HLA alleles at a false discovery rate of 0.05. The study gave a list of 150 to 200 TCR beta chains associated with cytomegalovirus. According to a later analysis, TCR association rates differed among HLA loci, with DRB1 alleles showing the most associated TCRs and HLA-C alleles showing the fewest. A further reported finding was that TCR beta sequences accurately predicted the HLA-A and HLA-B alleles for most subjects in the first cohort. Because HLA typing was unavailable for some donors at each locus, only the typed subset was used in association tests. In vitro tests confirmed that a few of the cytomegalovirus-associated TCR beta chains recognize cytomegalovirus antigens. In an earlier analysis of approximately 590 of the donors, most TCR beta V segments were observed in productive rearrangements about 87% or about 30% of the time, broadly matching IMGT annotations. Linkage disequilibrium might explain the correlated functional status among segregating V segments, but an unknown experimental factor could not be ruled out. A group of highly shared sequence variants was considered likely to be a technical artifact of the sequencing pipeline. Sequencing depth was assumed to be roughly uniform across donors in the presence/absence analyses, though that assumption may not hold. This cohort had only TCR beta chains sequenced, and the lack of alpha or paired-chain data limited which features could be detected. Cytomegalovirus status was reported to be diagnosed by the classifier with high specificity and sensitivity in both the original and validation cohorts. A later genetic analysis associated a missense DCLRE1C variant with V-gene and J-gene trimming of TCR beta chains, and an independent cohort replicated the association. The authors suggested that the approach could potentially be generalized to other disease states and immunological phenotypes. A later analysis found that most CMV-associated TCR beta chains appeared HLA-restricted, with HLA associations seemingly driven largely by CMV exposure. Several of the top co-occurrence clusters appeared to be linked to parvovirus B19, influenza, CMV and Epstein-Barr virus, according to a later analysis. In a later genetic analysis, fewer N-insertions in productive TCRs were reported among donors in an Asian-associated ancestry cluster than the roughly 640-donor mean. Assigning TCR associations to individual alleles was difficult when HLA alleles, especially DR and DQ, strongly co-occurred. In a later analysis, HLA-associated TCR beta chains showed more clonal expansion and lower generation probabilities than non-associated chains that were equally common.

The cohort consisted of 670 or so healthy bone marrow donors. All cohort members were sampled while nominally healthy, although unrecorded immune exposures were likely present. The donor was CMV seronegative and was included in the group of several hundred seronegative cohort members. A peripheral blood sample was provided by each donor, and peripheral blood mononuclear cells were used for TCR beta sequencing. The Qiagen DNeasy Blood Extraction Kit was used to extract genomic DNA from the blood cell samples. The library was built by means of the immunoSEQ multiplex PCR assay. A mixture of 60 forward primers for TCR Vbeta segments and 13 reverse primers for TCR Jbeta segments was used in the multiplex PCR. A multiplex PCR assay on genomic DNA amplified the CDR3 region of rearranged TCR beta genes. The Illumina HiSeq System was used to sequence the amplified TCR beta libraries as 87-base-pair reads. As for how the authors treated the data: A later analysis counted some 74 million unique TCR beta chains across the 690 or so repertoires, and about 10 million of these chains were shared by at least two donors. To remove PCR and sequencing errors, raw reads were error-corrected and collapsed into unique sequences using a nearest-neighbor algorithm that merged closely related sequences. Alignment of CDR3 sequences to IMGT reference sequences was used to assign V, D and J gene segments. For a sequence to be retained, a match of at least six nucleotides was required to both a V gene segment and a J gene segment. Rearrangements were classified as productive when the CDR3 lacked stop codons and remained in frame with V and J, and all other rearrangements were classified as non-productive. CDR3 was defined by IMGT convention, running from the second conserved V-encoded cysteine to the conserved J-encoded phenylalanine. Sequences without an unambiguous match to a single V gene segment were excluded from the earlier analysis of a few hundred of the donors. An earlier analysis of several hundred of the donors called V segments functional above 56.7% productive rearrangements and segregating when the between-donor standard deviation exceeded 5%. A statistical classification framework was built to diagnose cytomegalovirus status from the catalog of TCR beta chain sequences. In a later analysis, V and J genes were assigned by comparing TCR nucleotide sequences against IMGT/GENE-DB human TR gene sequences. The TCRdist pipeline was used in a later analysis to assign CDR3 sequences and most-parsimonious VDJ recombination scenarios. In a later analysis, every TCR beta chain was defined by the combination of its CDR3 amino acid sequence and its V-gene family, and reads without a unique V-gene family were dropped. A later analysis removed 592 highly shared, low-generation-probability nucleotide sequences to deal with suspected cross-contamination and a sequencing artifact. In a later analysis, a clonal expansion index was calculated for each public chain from normalized within-repertoire ranks of inferred template counts. Generation probabilities in a later analysis came from a VDJ recombination model fitted to out-of-frame rearrangements, and those results were checked against IGoR. Hypergeometric tests were used in a later analysis to score TCR-TCR, TCR-HLA and TCR-CMV co-occurrence, with a repertoire-size bias correction applied to the TCR pairs. A later analysis estimated false discovery rates by permuting HLA or CMV assignments 20 times. In a later analysis, co-occurring TCRs were grouped using DBSCAN, with TCRdist sequence similarity added in when clustering inside HLA-allele-positive subsets. Repertoires with fewer than 30,000 or more than 120,000 public chains were left out of co-occurrence clustering, as were five repertoires with anomalous nucleotide sharing. TCRdb provides this immuneACCESS table in a form limited to in-frame rearrangements. Some clones are lacking; in checked studies, under half of them reflect an unresolved V gene, and why the rest are absent is not known. V and J calls and clone size are copied from that table; D and trimming were computed from the DNA. This sample gives 160,000 or so clones in total; 78% of them show up just once. The ten largest clones add up to over 1.1% of the sample.

Specimen: PBMCs. This clonotype was obtained from a male donor in good health and CMV-seronegative.

The CDR3 reads as follows: CASSESRQGREQYF. The nucleotide sequence reads TGTGCCAGCAGTGAAAGTAGACAGGGTCGCGAGCAGTACTTC. In this chain, TRBV25-1 is recombined with TRBJ2-7; a stretch of 7 junction bases matches TRBD1. The V end gives up 2 bases and the J end 6 bases, leaving 7 bases in the junction not matched to a gene. The CDR3 spans 14 residues, from the cysteine through the phenylalanine. CDR3 DNA is the only sequence kept; it has 42 bases, read in frame from the first base. Taken from the germline V gene, the CDR1 and CDR2 loops are MGHDK and SYGVNS.